A selection of T cell receptor beta chains follows, all from one sample in a study of T cells after yellow fever vaccination. TCRdb recomputed calls from the 5' RACE reads with MiXCR, one row per CDR3 protein. The data show 300,000 to 400,000 distinct CDR3 sequences, with over 8% seen just once and 18% held by the top ten. Source: PBMCs, taken on the day of the first yellow fever vaccination. The receptor set was obtained from a man aged 18-30 years who received the YFV17D yellow fever vaccine. CDR3s include the opening cysteine and the closing phenylalanine or tryptophan.

V gene: TRBV7-6
J gene: TRBJ2-1
CDR3 protein: CASSLESSGASYNEQFF

V gene: TRBV27
J gene: TRBJ2-7
CDR3 protein: CASSSRGGNPYEQYF

V gene: TRBV11-2
J gene: TRBJ1-1
CDR3 protein: CASSWTGRTEAFF

V gene: TRBV4-3
J gene: TRBJ2-2
CDR3 protein: CASSLMDRDTGELFF

V gene: TRBV11-2
J gene: TRBJ1-1
CDR3 protein: CASSLAGQVNTEAFF

V gene: TRBV12-3/TRBV12-4
J gene: TRBJ1-1
CDR3 protein: CASCGMNTEAFF

V gene: TRBV4-1
J gene: TRBJ2-3
CDR3 protein: CASSHDPGGSTDTQYF

V gene: TRBV7-9
J gene: TRBJ1-1
CDR3 protein: CASSLNRVEAFF

V gene: TRBV5-1
J gene: TRBJ2-6
CDR3 protein: CASSAWGTGANVLTF

V gene: TRBV20-1
J gene: TRBJ2-3
CDR3 protein: CSAAGGRRSTDTQYF

V gene: TRBV5-1
J gene: TRBJ2-3
CDR3 protein: CASSFGRGPPSTDTQYF

V gene: TRBV6-5
J gene: TRBJ2-1
CDR3 protein: CASSYRQGPYNEQFF

V gene: TRBV7-8
J gene: TRBJ2-3
CDR3 protein: CASSPAAGLMSDTQYF

V gene: TRBV11-3
J gene: TRBJ1-1
CDR3 protein: CASSFNGPNTEAFF

V gene: TRBV9
J gene: TRBJ2-1
CDR3 protein: CASSRTPWGARYNEQFF

V gene: TRBV6-1
J gene: TRBJ2-7
CDR3 protein: CASSESPFLVEQYF

V gene: TRBV2
J gene: TRBJ2-5
CDR3 protein: CASSPSWGGETQYF

V gene: TRBV6-2/TRBV6-3
J gene: TRBJ2-2
CDR3 protein: CASNDRLNTGELFF

V gene: TRBV5-1
J gene: TRBJ2-3
CDR3 protein: CASSLGRGQGSTDTQYF

V gene: TRBV2
J gene: TRBJ1-5
CDR3 protein: CASRMTGNNQPQHF

V gene: TRBV4-1
J gene: TRBJ1-2
CDR3 protein: CASSQGTGAGYTF

V gene: TRBV6-1
J gene: TRBJ2-2
CDR3 protein: CASRPPGVPVGELFF

V gene: TRBV6-5
J gene: TRBJ2-1
CDR3 protein: CASSSLDRGEQFF

V gene: TRBV20-1
J gene: TRBJ2-5
CDR3 protein: CSAETGGRETQYF

V gene: TRBV12-3/TRBV12-4
J gene: TRBJ2-6
CDR3 protein: CASSFQHYSGANVLTF

V gene: TRBV5-1
J gene: TRBJ2-4
CDR3 protein: CASSLQRGDIQYF

V gene: TRBV12-3/TRBV12-4
J gene: TRBJ1-2
CDR3 protein: CASRGQGRDYGYTF

V gene: TRBV18
J gene: TRBJ2-3
CDR3 protein: CASSIAMGTDTQYF

V gene: TRBV4-3
J gene: TRBJ1-2
CDR3 protein: CASSQDTRGYNYGYTF

V gene: TRBV4-1
J gene: TRBJ2-5
CDR3 protein: CASSPSWGYHQETQYF

V gene: TRBV20-1
J gene: TRBJ2-1
CDR3 protein: CSARDPQGGRNEQFF

V gene: TRBV6-5
J gene: TRBJ2-1
CDR3 protein: CASSYSRLGGNEQFF

V gene: TRBV7-9
J gene: TRBJ2-3
CDR3 protein: CASSLPGQGKADTQYF